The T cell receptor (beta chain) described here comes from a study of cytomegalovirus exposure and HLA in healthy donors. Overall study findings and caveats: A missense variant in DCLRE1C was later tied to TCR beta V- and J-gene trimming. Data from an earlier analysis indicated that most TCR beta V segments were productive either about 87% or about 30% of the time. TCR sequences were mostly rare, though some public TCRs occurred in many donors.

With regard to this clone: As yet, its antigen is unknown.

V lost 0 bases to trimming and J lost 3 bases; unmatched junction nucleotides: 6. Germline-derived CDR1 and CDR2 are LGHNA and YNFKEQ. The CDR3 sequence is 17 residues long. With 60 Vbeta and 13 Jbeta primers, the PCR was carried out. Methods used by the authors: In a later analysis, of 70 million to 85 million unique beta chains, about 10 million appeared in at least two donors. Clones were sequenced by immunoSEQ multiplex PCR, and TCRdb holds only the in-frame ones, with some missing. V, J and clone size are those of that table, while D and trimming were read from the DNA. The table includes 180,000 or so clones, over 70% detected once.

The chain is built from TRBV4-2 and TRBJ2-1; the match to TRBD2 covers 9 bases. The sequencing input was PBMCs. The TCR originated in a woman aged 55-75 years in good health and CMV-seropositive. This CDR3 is CASSQDTLAGVYNEQFF. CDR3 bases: TGTGCCAGCAGCCAAGATACTTTAGCGGGAGTCTACAATGAGCAGTTCTTC.